This record looks at one T cell receptor (beta chain) sequence and its context. Ten or more counts support this clonotype. It has no known antigen specificity. No much larger clonotype is one base removed from it; base qualities were not supplied. This sample is part of a study of T cell repertoires in cytomegalovirus infection (dated by TCRdb to the late 2010s). For the wider study: Donor HLA type was relevant to the analysis, because carriage of CMV infection together with the matching HLA type was indicated by public TCR beta signatures. General conclusions and limits of the study: In the ex vivo response, HLA-C-restricted CMV-specific TCR beta clonotypes were dominant, and in two of eight donors the single most frequent clonotype came from this HLA-C-restricted group. In both this cohort and an independent cohort of some 350 donors, the cumulative frequency of public TCR beta family members distinguished carriers of CMV infection plus the relevant HLA type.

The instrument given in TCRdb is Illumina HiSeq 1500. In TCRdb, the public reads were trimmed at Q25 with fastp and aligned with MiXCR, with productive beta chains retained. All rows with the same CDR3 protein become a single entry with the most common DNA and genes. The sample has more than 650,000 distinct CDR3 sequences on record, 35% of them singletons. Jointly, the top ten make up around 2.6% of the sample. Taken from cysteine to phenylalanine, the CDR3 has 16 residues. The entry retains the CDR3 DNA only, 48 bases that are in frame from base 1. Based on the germline V gene, the CDR1 and CDR2 sequences are SGHTA and FQGNSA. The V end gives up 1 base and the J end 6 bases, leaving 5 bases in the junction not matched to a gene.

This TCR came from a human donor in good health (CMV status not recorded). Some clones in this sample may be carry-over from other donors' samples. The V and J genes are TRBV7-2 and TRBJ2-1, with TRBD2 matching 11 junction bases. The sample taken for sequencing was PBMCs. In nucleotides, the sequence is TGTGCCAGCAGCTTAGATGGTCTAGCGGGGGGCAATGAGCAGTTCTTC. Its product reads: CASSLDGLAGGNEQFF. The variable domain in full, with residues beyond the CDR3 obtained from the reference TRBV7-2 and TRBJ2-1 genes, is GAGVSQSPSNKVTEKGKDVELRCDPISGHTALYWYRQSLGQGLEFLIYFQGNSAPDKSGLPSDRFSAERTGGSVSTLTIQRTQQEDSAVYLCASSLDGLAGGNEQFFGPGTRLTVL.